The rows below give T cell receptor beta chains drawn from one sample of a study of Ad26.COV2.S vaccination and SARS-CoV-2 variants. TCRdb's table, derived via immunoSEQ multiplex PCR, lists solely in-frame clones and lacks some. The table records 300,000 to 400,000 clones, around 87% of them present only once. The specimen comprised peripheral blood, sampled in a trial of Ad26.COV2.S vaccine versus placebo. The receptors here all came from a person aged 18-60 years who received the Ad26.COV2.S COVID-19 vaccine or a placebo. The CDR3 runs from the conserved cysteine through the conserved F or W. The order of the fields is J gene, clone size, V gene, D gene, CDR3 protein, CDR3 DNA. D genes are given only for firm matches. Clone size is not always given. Where it is, it says once, few, many or a class for expanded clones.

TRBJ2-7,few,TRBV4-1,.,CASSLQQGFSYEQYF,TGCGCCAGCAGTCTTCAACAGGGTTTCTCCTACGAGCAGTACTTC
TRBJ2-7,few,TRBV2,.,CASRGSSGVSYEQYF,TGTGCCAGCAGGGGTTCATCAGGGGTTTCCTACGAGCAGTACTTC
TRBJ1-6,once,TRBV7-2,TRBD1,CASSSTGGNSPLHF,TGTGCCAGCAGCTCCACAGGGGGTAATTCACCCCTCCACTTT
TRBJ2-2,.,TRBV4-2,TRBD2,CASSQSSGGEWELFF,TGTGCCAGCAGCCAGAGTAGCGGGGGGGAGTGGGAGCTGTTTTTT
TRBJ1-5,.,TRBV19,TRBD1,CASSPGTGGASQPQHF,TGTGCCAGTAGTCCAGGGACAGGGGGCGCATCCCAGCCCCAGCATTTT
TRBJ1-5,.,TRBV5-6,.,CASSIRQASNQPQHF,TGTGCCAGCAGCATCCGACAGGCCTCCAATCAGCCCCAGCATTTT
TRBJ2-3,.,TRBV20-1,.,CSAILADTQYF,TGCAGTGCTATCCTAGCAGATACGCAGTATTTT
TRBJ2-3,.,TRBV3-1/TRBV3-2,.,CASSQEWTDTQYF,TGTGCCAGCAGCCAAGAATGGACGGATACGCAGTATTTT
TRBJ1-3,.,TRBV6-5,.,CASSYEAYSGNTIYF,TGTGCCAGCAGTTACGAGGCTTACTCTGGAAACACCATATATTTT
TRBJ1-2,few,TRBV6-5,.,CASSYSQGRYGYTF,TGTGCCAGCAGTTACTCCCAGGGGCGGTATGGCTACACCTTC
TRBJ2-7,.,TRBV3-1/TRBV3-2,.,CASSQGTNTYEQYF,TGTGCCAGCAGCCAAGGGACGAATACCTACGAGCAGTACTTC
TRBJ2-2,.,TRBV5-4,.,CASSFDGHNTGELFF,TGTGCCAGCAGCTTTGACGGCCATAACACCGGGGAGCTGTTTTTT
TRBJ1-5,once,TRBV7-6,TRBD1,CASSDDRADQPQHF,TGTGCCAGCAGCGACGACAGGGCGGATCAGCCCCAGCATTTT
TRBJ1-2,.,TRBV18,TRBD1,CASSRTGEGGYTF,TGTGCCAGCTCGAGGACAGGGGAGGGTGGCTACACCTTC
TRBJ1-1,.,TRBV11-2,TRBD1,CASSLGGGMTEAFF,TGTGCCAGCAGCTTAGGAGGGGGCATGACTGAAGCTTTCTTT
TRBJ1-4,.,TRBV28,TRBD1,CASSSTGEGEKLFF,TGTGCCAGCAGCTCGACAGGGGAAGGTGAAAAACTGTTTTTT
TRBJ2-3,.,TRBV3-1/TRBV3-2,.,CASSQETASTDTQYF,TGTGCCAGCAGCCAAGAGACGGCTAGCACAGATACGCAGTATTTT
TRBJ2-7,.,TRBV5-1,TRBD2,CASSFRGGEQYF,TGCGCCAGCAGCTTTCGGGGGGGCGAGCAGTACTTC
TRBJ2-7,once,TRBV19,.,CASSIGTPYEQYF,TGTGCCAGTAGTATAGGGACACCCTACGAGCAGTACTTC
TRBJ2-2,.,TRBV6-6,TRBD2,CASTSGGLTGELFF,TGTGCCAGCACTAGCGGGGGCCTCACCGGGGAGCTGTTTTTT
TRBJ2-7,few,TRBV4-1,.,CASSLIEEEQYF,TGCGCCAGCAGCCTTATAGAGGAGGAGCAGTACTTC
TRBJ1-2,once,TRBV5-1,.,CASSLEGRGYGYTF,TGCGCCAGCAGCTTGGAGGGAAGGGGCTATGGCTACACCTTC
TRBJ1-6,once,TRBV27,.,CASSPDFARFLNSPLHF,TGTGCCAGCAGTCCGGATTTTGCGAGGTTCTTGAATTCACCCCTCCACTTT
TRBJ2-5,.,TRBV6-5,TRBD2,CASSDLAGKETQYF,TGTGCCAGCAGCGACCTAGCGGGGAAAGAGACCCAGTACTTC
TRBJ2-4,.,TRBV6-5,.,CASSPTMAKNIQYF,TGTGCCAGCAGTCCCACCATGGCCAAAAACATTCAGTACTTC
TRBJ2-2,.,TRBV9,.,CASSPRPSLNTGELFF,TGTGCCAGCAGCCCAAGGCCCTCACTTAACACCGGGGAGCTGTTTTTT
TRBJ1-1,.,TRBV21-1,.,CASSATGDTEAFF,TGTGCCAGCAGCGCGACAGGTGACACTGAAGCTTTCTTT
TRBJ1-1,.,TRBV10-3,.,CAISGKGGGETEAFF,TGTGCCATCAGTGGAAAGGGCGGGGGCGAGACTGAAGCTTTCTTT
TRBJ1-3,.,TRBV6-5,.,CASSYSGRAGNTIYF,TGTGCCAGCAGTTACTCAGGGCGCGCTGGAAACACCATATATTTT
TRBJ2-4,.,TRBV6-1,TRBD1,CASSEGTGGGNIQYF,TGTGCCAGCAGCGAAGGGACAGGGGGCGGGAACATTCAGTACTTC
TRBJ1-2,.,TRBV19,TRBD1,CASSPEDRVRGYTF,TGTGCCAGTAGTCCAGAGGACAGGGTCAGGGGCTACACCTTC
TRBJ2-7,.,TRBV9,TRBD2,CASSPRGVSSYEQYF,TGTGCCAGCAGCCCTCGGGGGGTCAGCTCCTACGAGCAGTACTTC
TRBJ2-2,.,TRBV4-2,.,CASSRRGELFF,TGTGCCAGCAGCCGGAGGGGGGAGCTGTTTTTT
TRBJ2-1,.,TRBV18,TRBD1,CASSAGTGGTYNEQFF,TGTGCCAGCTCAGCGGGGACAGGGGGCACCTACAATGAGCAGTTCTTC
TRBJ1-1,.,TRBV5-1,TRBD1,CASSLGGQQNTEAFF,TGCGCCAGCAGCTTGGGGGGACAGCAGAACACTGAAGCTTTCTTT
TRBJ1-1,.,TRBV6-1,TRBD1,CASSGPGQGNKFAEAFF,TGTGCCAGCAGTGGCCCGGGACAGGGAAACAAATTCGCTGAAGCTTTCTTT
TRBJ2-7,.,TRBV3-1/TRBV3-2,.,CASSQDSGSYEQYF,TGTGCCAGCAGCCAAGATTCGGGGTCCTACGAGCAGTACTTC
TRBJ2-5,.,TRBV7-2,.,CASSSQGEETQYF,TGTGCCAGCAGCTCACAGGGTGAAGAGACCCAGTACTTC
TRBJ1-5,.,TRBV6-7,.,CASSYSPRGGNQPQHF,TGTGCCAGCAGTTACTCCCCCAGGGGAGGCAATCAGCCCCAGCATTTT
TRBJ1-3,once,TRBV5-1,TRBD1,CASSLTTGASSGNTIYF,TGCGCCAGCAGCTTGACCACAGGGGCCAGCTCTGGAAACACCATATATTTT
TRBJ1-1,.,TRBV5-1,.,CASSLGQTGRGTEAFF,TGCGCCAGCAGCTTGGGTCAAACAGGGCGGGGCACTGAAGCTTTCTTT
TRBJ2-7,.,TRBV5-6,.,CASSWGMVGDEQYF,TGTGCCAGCAGCTGGGGGATGGTGGGGGACGAGCAGTACTTC